This TCR beta chain was observed in a study of blood T cell repertoires in COVID-19 (dated by TCRdb to 2018 to 2021). In terms of the full investigation: The collaborator samples originated in the United States, Italy and Spain and spanned the acute and convalescent phases of COVID-19. The samples were drawn from two sources: the first 160 participants of the ongoing ImmuneRACE study, and 1,200 or so subjects contributed by 6 global collaborators. The dataset comprised deeply sampled blood TCRbeta repertoires from subjects exposed to, actively infected with, or recovered from COVID-19. The repertoires were released in a freely available public database meant as a resource for research on the immune response to SARS-CoV-2. A de-identified subject ID, COVID-19 status, age in years and sex were almost always included in the sample metadata. Where available, HLA class I and class II types were obtained from metadata supplied by the sample provider rather than from assay-based typing. The prospective study material was composed of cDNA or gDNA derived from T cells, B-cell-depleted T cells, or PBMCs. What the study reported, not specific to this receptor: How much clinical and demographic metadata was included differed by source and by participant, and the metadata was provided uncurated.

V is cut by 9 bases and J by 0 bases, and the space between the germline ends is 14 bases. The CDR3 starts with the cysteine, ends with the phenylalanine, and has 15 residues. Of the read, only the CDR3 DNA is kept; its 45 bases are in frame from base 1. Based on the germline V gene (reference sequence), the CDR1 and CDR2 sequences are LNHDA and SQIVND. Participants in the prospective study were aged about 18 to 95 years, lived in about two dozen United States geographic areas, and enrolled through a virtual design. Cohort assignment in the prospective study relied on participant-reported clinical history from a screening survey and a study questionnaire. ImmuneRACE Cohort 3 recovered participants were defined by two consecutive negative NP/OP PCR tests, healthcare professional clearance, or symptom resolution. In the prospective study, whole blood, serum and a nasopharyngeal or oropharyngeal swab were collected from each participant by mobile phlebotomists. Over a roughly two-month period, participants in the prospective study had the option of providing additional blood draws and questionnaires. Blood samples from the prospective study were shipped frozen or at room temperature prior to DNA extraction.

The immunoSEQ Assay, a bias-controlled multiplex PCR, was used to amplify TCRbeta CDR3 regions from genomic DNA. The paper's data handling went like this. The number of nucleated cells in each sample was estimated by amplification of reference gene primers within the assay. To quantify the absolute abundance of each unique TCRbeta CDR3 rearrangement, sequence reads were collapsed and filtered. For each sample, productive Simpson clonality was calculated as the square root of Simpson's diversity index over productive rearrangements. Not all clones reach the TCRdb copy of this immuneACCESS table, which keeps in-frame sequences only. Checked studies attribute under half of the gap to unresolved V genes and leave the rest unexplained. The DNA was the basis for D and trimming; V, J and clone size are from that table. The sample contains hundreds of thousands of clones, 80% to 90% of them found a single time. The top ten clones comprise approximately 2.5% of the sample.

As to this clone: Its target antigen remains unknown. Nothing much larger sits one base from this clone, and base qualities are not available.

The sequence derives from a woman under 30 who had recovered from COVID-19. The chain was built from TRBV19 and TRBJ1-4; the D gene cannot be named for sure. The specimen was PBMCs or T cells enriched from blood (not recorded which). CDR3 loop: CASLEGRSTNEKLFF. The DNA sequence follows: TGTGCCAGCTTAGAGGGTCGGTCAACTAATGAAAAACTGTTTTTT.